This entry describes one T cell receptor (beta chain). This clone has only one observation. Its binding antigen is unknown. Within one base of it there is no much larger clone, and no base qualities were kept. This sample was taken from a study of Ad26.COV2.S vaccination and SARS-CoV-2 variants (dated by TCRdb to 2020 to 2022). General notes on the study: Donors in the vaccine arm were drawn from COV1001, a multicentre, randomized, double-blind, placebo-controlled phase I-IIa trial testing Ad26.COV2.S in healthy adults. Dosing of Ad26.COV2.S was intramuscular, at either 5x10^10 or 1x10^11 viral particles, delivered as one shot or as two shots spaced 56 days apart. The specificity and breadth of SARS-CoV-2-reactive T cell receptors after Ad26.COV2.S vaccination were assessed by TCRbeta repertoire sequencing. The TCR-sequenced set comprised around 30 samples: some 19 Ad26.COV2.S vaccine recipients, 5 placebo recipients and 8 SARS-CoV-2 convalescent individuals. Trial participants were randomized into five groups of five: low-dose or high-dose Ad26.COV2.S given once or twice, or placebo on both occasions. Investigators did not know the trial group allocation while performing experiments and assessing outcomes.

The paper as a whole reports these results and caveats: Vaccine and placebo recipients had similar non-spike TCR breadth, a finding consistent with the vaccine containing only spike. It was noted by the authors that total T cell responses may have been underestimated by the TCR breadth and depth analyses. After vaccination, spike-specific CD8+ and CD4+ T cell responses were reported to show substantial breadth. Higher spike-specific TCR breadth was observed in Ad26.COV2.S recipients than in placebo recipients (P = 0.0014). Comparing responses between vaccine doses or regimens was not something the study was powered to do.

The immunoSEQ Assay was the method used to sequence TCRbeta CDR3 regions. After extraction, genomic DNA underwent amplification by bias-controlled multiplex PCR, followed by high-throughput sequencing. For the original study's pipeline: To quantify the absolute abundance of every unique TCRbeta CDR3 region, sequences were collapsed and filtered. T cell fraction was estimated by normalization of TCRbeta template counts to usable DNA, with usable DNA being measured through amplification of reference genes present in all nucleated cells. Repertoire TCRs were annotated as SARS-CoV-2-specific by exact matching of V gene, CDR3 amino acid sequence and J gene to a known reactive TCR set. The reference SARS-CoV-2 TCR set came from MIRA and was filtered for enrichment in COVID-19-positive ImmuneCODE repertoires, removing public or cross-reactive TCRs. Based on the MIRA antigens, annotated TCRs were further analysed at the level of specific ORF or position within ORF. Breadth was defined as the number of annotated unique rearrangements divided by the total number of unique productive rearrangements, and depth was defined as the summed frequency of the annotated unique rearrangements. Two-sided Wilcoxon rank-sum tests were used to compare TCR breadth between groups. What TCRdb holds here is the immuneACCESS table cut down to in-frame rearrangements. Part of the clones is not present; checked against another copy, under half of the missing clones reflect an unresolved V gene, and the others are unexplained. That table supplies the V and J calls and clone size; D and trimming were determined from the DNA. Across this sample there are about 680,000 clones, with roughly nine tenths seen only once. The ten biggest clones cover approximately 1.5% of the sample.

In light of the paper, this sample's treatment or condition label describes: about 20 received Ad26.COV2.S at low or high dose, single or two shots; about 5 received placebo; per-sample allocation not given. For vaccine and placebo recipients, the sequenced repertoires came from samples collected on day 63 after the first injection. In Cohort 1b, around 25 adults aged 18-55 years were enrolled at a single site in Boston, USA, between 29 July and 7 August 2020. As a vaccine, Ad26.COV2.S was a replication-incompetent adenovirus type 26 vector that expressed a prefusion-stabilized SARS-CoV-2 spike protein derived from the original Wuhan strain. The receptor was derived from a person aged 18-60 years who received the Ad26.COV2.S COVID-19 vaccine or a placebo. Sequencing was performed on peripheral blood, taken in a trial of Ad26.COV2.S vaccine versus placebo.

The CDR3 region has the sequence CATSDSFRGLSNQPQHF. The bases are TGTGCCACCAGTGATTCTTTCAGGGGCTTAAGCAATCAGCCCCAGCATTTT. Rearrangement joined TRBV24-1 to TRBJ1-5, and possibly TRBD1, on 6 matching bases. The V end loses 2 bases and the J end loses 1 base, and a stretch of 14 bases separates them. CDR1 and CDR2 are drawn from the germline V gene: KGHDR, SFDVKD. Its CDR3 holds 17 amino acids, cysteine through phenylalanine. Only the CDR3 DNA is retained, 51 bases long and in frame from the first base.